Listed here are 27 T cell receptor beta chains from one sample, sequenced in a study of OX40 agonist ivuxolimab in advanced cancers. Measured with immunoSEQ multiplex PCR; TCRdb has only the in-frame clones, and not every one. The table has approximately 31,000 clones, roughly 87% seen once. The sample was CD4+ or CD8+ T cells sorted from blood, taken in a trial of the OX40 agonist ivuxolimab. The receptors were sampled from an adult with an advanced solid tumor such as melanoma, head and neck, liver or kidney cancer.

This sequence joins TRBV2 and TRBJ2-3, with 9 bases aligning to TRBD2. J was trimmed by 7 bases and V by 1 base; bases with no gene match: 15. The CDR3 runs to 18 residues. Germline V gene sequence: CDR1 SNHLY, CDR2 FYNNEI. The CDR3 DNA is TGTGCCAGCAGTGAAGAAGGGCCGGGACTAGCTGGGTTGAATACGCAGTATTTT. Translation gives CASSEEGPGLAGLNTQYF. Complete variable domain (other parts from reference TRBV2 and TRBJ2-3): EPEVTQTPSHQVTQMGQEVILRCVPISNHLYFYWYRQILGQKVEFLVSFYNNEISEKSEIFDDQFSVERPDGSNFTLKIRSTKLEDSAMYFCASSEEGPGLAGLNTQYFGPGTRLTVL.

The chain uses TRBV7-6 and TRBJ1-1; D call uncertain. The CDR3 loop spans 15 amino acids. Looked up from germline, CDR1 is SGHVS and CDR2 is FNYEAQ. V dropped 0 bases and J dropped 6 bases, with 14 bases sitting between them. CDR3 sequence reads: CASSLAPALFAEAFF. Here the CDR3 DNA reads TGTGCCAGCAGCTTAGCCCCGGCCCTATTCGCTGAAGCTTTCTTT.

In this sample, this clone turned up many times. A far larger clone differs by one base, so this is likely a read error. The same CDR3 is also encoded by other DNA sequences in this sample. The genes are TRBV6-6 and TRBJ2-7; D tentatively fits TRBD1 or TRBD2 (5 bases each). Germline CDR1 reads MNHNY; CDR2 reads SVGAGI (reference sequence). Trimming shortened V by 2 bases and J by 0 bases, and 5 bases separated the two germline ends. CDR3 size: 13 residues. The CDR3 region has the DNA TGTGCCAGCAGTTACGGGGGCTCCTACGAGCAGTACTTC. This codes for CASSYGGSYEQYF.

The CDR3 loop reads CASSLSGRGTEAFF. Here the CDR3 DNA reads TGTGCCAGCAGTTTATCGGGCAGGGGCACTGAAGCTTTCTTT. The chain couples TRBV27 to TRBJ1-1; D may be TRBD1 (6 bases). Germline assignment: CDR1 MNHEY and CDR2 SMNVEV (reference sequence). The V gene lost 0 bases and the J gene lost 4 bases, with 9 bases spanning the gap. The CDR3 runs to 14 residues.

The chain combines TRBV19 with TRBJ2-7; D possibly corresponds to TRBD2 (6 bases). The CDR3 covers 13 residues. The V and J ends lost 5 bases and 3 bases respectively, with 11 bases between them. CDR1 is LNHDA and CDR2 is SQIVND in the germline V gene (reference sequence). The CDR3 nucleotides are TGTGCCAGTAGTCCGGGGGTTGACTACGAGCAGTACTTC. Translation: CASSPGVDYEQYF.

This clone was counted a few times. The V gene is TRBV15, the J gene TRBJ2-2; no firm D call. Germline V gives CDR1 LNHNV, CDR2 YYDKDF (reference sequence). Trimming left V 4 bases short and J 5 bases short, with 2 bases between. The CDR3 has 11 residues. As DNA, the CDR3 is TGTGCCACCAGCACGACCGGGGAGCTGTTTTTT. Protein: CATSTTGELFF.

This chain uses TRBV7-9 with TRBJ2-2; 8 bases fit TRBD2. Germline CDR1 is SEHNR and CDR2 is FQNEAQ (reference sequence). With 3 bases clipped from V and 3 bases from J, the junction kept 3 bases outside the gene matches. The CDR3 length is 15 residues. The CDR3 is CASSFWREDTGELFF. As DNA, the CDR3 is TGTGCCAGCAGCTTCTGGCGGGAGGACACCGGGGAGCTGTTTTTT.

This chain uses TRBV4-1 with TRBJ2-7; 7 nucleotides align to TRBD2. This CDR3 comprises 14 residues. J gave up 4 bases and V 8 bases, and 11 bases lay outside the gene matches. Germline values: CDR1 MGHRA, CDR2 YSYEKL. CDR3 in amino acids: CASSEGRGSYEQYF. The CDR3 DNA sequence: TGCGCCAGCTCCGAAGGGAGGGGCAGTTACGAGCAGTACTTC.

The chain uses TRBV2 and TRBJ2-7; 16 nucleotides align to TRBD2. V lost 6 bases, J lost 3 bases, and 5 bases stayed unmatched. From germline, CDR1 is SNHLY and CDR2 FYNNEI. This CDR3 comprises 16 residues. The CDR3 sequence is CASRGLAGGYYYEQYF. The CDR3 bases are TGTGCCAGCAGGGGACTAGCGGGAGGGTACTACTACGAGCAGTACTTC.

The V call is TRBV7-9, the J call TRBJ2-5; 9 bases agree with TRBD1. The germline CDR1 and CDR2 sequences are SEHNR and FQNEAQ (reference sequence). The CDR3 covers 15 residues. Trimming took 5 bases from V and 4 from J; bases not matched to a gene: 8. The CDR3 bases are TGTGCCAGCAGCCCGGGACAGGGCCCCAGAGAGACCCAGTACTTC. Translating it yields CASSPGQGPRETQYF.

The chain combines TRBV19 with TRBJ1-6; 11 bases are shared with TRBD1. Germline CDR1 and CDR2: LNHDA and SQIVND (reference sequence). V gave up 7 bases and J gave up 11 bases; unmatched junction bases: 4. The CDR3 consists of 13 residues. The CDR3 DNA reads TGTGCCAGTATGGGGACAGGGGGGCCACCCCTCCACTTT. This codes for CASMGTGGPPLHF.

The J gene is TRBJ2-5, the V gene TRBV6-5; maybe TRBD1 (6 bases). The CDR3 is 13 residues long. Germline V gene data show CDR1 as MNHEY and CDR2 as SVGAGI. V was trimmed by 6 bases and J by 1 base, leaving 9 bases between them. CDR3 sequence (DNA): TGTGCCAGCAGGTCAGGGGTCCAAGAGACCCAGTACTTC. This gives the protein CASRSGVQETQYF.

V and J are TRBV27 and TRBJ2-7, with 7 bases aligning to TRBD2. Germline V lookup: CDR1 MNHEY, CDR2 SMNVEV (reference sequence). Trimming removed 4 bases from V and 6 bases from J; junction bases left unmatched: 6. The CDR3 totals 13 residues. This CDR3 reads CASSSLGLGEQYF. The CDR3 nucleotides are TGTGCCAGCAGTTCCCTAGGACTAGGCGAGCAGTACTTC.

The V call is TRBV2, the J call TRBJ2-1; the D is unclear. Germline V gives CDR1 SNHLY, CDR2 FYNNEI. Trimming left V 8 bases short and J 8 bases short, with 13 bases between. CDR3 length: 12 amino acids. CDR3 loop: CASCPIQYEQFF. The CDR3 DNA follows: TGTGCCAGCTGCCCCATACAGTATGAGCAGTTCTTC.

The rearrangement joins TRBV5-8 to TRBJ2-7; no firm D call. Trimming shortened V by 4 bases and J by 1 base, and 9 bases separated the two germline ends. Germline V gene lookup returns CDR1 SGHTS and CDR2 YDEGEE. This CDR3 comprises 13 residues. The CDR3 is CASSIDPSYEQYF. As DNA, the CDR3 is TGTGCCAGCAGCATAGACCCATCCTACGAGCAGTACTTC.

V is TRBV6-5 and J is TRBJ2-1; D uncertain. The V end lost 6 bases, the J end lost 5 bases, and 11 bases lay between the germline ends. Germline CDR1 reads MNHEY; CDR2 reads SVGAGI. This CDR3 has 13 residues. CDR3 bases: TGTGCCAGCAGCCCCCTCGCCGACAATGAGCAGTTCTTC. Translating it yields CASSPLADNEQFF.

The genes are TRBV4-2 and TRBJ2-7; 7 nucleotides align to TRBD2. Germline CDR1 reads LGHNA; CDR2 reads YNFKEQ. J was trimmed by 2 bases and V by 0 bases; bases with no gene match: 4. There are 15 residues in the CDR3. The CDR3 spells CASSQEAAGPYEQYF. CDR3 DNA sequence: TGTGCCAGCAGCCAAGAGGCAGCGGGACCCTACGAGCAGTACTTC.

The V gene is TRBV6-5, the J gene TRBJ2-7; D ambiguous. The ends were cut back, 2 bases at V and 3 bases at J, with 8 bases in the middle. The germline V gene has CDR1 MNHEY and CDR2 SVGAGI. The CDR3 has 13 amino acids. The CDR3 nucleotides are TGTGCCAGCAGTTACGAGCTCTTCTACGAGCAGTACTTC. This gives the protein CASSYELFYEQYF.

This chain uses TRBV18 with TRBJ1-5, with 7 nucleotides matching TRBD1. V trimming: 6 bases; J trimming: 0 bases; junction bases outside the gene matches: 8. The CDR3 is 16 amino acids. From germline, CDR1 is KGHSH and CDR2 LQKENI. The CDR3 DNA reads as TGTGCCAGCTCTCTAGGGGGCGCATATAGCAATCAGCCCCAGCATTTT. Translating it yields CASSLGGAYSNQPQHF. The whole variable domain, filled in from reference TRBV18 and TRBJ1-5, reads NAGVMQNPRHLVRRRGQEARLRCSPMKGHSHVYWYRQLPEEGLKFMVYLQKENIIDESGMPKERFSAEFPKEGPSILRIQQVVRGDSAAYFCASSLGGAYSNQPQHFGDGTRLSIL.

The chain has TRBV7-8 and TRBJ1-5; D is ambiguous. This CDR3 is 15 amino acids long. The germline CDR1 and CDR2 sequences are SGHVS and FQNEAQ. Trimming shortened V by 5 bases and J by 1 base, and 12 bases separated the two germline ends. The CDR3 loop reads CASSPPPGSNQPQHF. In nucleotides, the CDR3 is TGTGCCAGCAGCCCCCCCCCGGGCAGCAATCAGCCCCAGCATTTT.

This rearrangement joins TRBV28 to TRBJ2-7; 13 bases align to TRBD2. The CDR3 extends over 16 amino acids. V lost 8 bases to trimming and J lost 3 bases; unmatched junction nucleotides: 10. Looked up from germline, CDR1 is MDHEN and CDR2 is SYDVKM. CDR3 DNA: TGTGCCAGCCGAATGGGACTAGCGGGAATGGTCTACGAGCAGTACTTC. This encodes CASRMGLAGMVYEQYF.

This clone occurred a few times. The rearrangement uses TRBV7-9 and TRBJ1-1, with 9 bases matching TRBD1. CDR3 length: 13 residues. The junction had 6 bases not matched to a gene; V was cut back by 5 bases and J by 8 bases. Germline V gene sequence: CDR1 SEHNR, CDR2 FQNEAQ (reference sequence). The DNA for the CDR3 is TGTGCCAGCAGCGTTACAGGGGGCTCCGAAGCTTTCTTT. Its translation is CASSVTGGSEAFF.

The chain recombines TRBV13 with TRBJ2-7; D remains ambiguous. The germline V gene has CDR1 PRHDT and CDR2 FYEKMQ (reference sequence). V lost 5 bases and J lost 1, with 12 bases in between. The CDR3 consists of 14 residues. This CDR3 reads CASSLTPGSYEQYF. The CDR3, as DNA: TGTGCCAGCAGCCTTACTCCGGGTTCCTACGAGCAGTACTTC.

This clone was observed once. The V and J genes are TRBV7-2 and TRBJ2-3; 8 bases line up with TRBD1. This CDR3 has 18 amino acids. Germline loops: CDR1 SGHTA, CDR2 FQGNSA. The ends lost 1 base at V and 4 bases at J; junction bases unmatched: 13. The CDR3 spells CASSLGSAAGGLADTQYF. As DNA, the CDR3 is TGTGCCAGCAGCTTAGGAAGCGCGGCAGGGGGCTTGGCAGATACGCAGTATTTT.

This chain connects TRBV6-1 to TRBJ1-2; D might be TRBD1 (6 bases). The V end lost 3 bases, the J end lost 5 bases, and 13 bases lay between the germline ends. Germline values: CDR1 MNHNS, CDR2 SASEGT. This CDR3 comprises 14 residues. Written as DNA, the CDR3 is TGTGCCAGCAGTGAGGTGACAGGAGGTTATGGCTACACCTTC. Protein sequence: CASSEVTGGYGYTF.

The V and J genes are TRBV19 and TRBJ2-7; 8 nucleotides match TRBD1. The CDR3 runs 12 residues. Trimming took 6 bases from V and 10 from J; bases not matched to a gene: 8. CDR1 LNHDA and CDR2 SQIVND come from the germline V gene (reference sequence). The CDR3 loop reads CASSTDRAYQYF. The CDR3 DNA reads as TGTGCCAGTAGCACGGACAGGGCTTATCAGTACTTC. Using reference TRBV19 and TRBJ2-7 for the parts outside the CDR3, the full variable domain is DGGITQSPKYLFRKEGQNVTLSCEQNLNHDAMYWYRQDPGQGLRLIYYSQIVNDFQKGDIAEGYSVSREKKESFPLTVTSAQKNPTAFYLCASSTDRAYQYFGPGTRLTVT.

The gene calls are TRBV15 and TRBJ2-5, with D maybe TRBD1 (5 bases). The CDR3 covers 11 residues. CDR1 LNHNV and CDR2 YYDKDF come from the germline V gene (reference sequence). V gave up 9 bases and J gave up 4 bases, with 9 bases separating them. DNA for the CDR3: TGTGCCACAGGGGAATCAGAGACCCAGTACTTC. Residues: CATGESETQYF.